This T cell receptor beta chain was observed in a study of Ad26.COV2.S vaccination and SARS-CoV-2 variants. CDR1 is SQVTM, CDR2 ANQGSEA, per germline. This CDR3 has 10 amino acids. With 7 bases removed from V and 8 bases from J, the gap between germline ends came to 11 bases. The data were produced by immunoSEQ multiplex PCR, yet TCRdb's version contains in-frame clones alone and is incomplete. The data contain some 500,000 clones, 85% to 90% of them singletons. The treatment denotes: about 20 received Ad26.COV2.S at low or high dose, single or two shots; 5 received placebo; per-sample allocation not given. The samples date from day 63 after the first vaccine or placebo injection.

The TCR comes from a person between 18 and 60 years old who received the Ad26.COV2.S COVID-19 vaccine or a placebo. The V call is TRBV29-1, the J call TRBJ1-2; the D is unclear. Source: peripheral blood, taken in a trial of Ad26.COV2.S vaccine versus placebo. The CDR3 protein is CSAQSGGYTF. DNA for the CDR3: TGCAGCGCCCAATCCGGGGGCTACACCTTC.